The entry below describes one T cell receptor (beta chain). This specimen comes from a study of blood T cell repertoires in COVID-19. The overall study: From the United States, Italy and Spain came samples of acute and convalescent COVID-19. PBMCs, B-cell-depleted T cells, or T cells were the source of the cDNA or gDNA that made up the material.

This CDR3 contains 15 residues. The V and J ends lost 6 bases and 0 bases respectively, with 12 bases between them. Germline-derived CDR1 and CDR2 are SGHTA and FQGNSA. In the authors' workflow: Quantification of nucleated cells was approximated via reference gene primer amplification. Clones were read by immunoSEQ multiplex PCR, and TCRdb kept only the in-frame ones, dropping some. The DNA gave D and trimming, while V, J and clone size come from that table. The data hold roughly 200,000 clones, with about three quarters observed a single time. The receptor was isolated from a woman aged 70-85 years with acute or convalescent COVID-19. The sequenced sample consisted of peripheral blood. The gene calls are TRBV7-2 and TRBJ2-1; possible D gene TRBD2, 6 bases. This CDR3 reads CASSLLADSYNEQFF. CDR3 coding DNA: TGTGCCAGCAGTCTTTTAGCGGACTCCTACAATGAGCAGTTCTTC.